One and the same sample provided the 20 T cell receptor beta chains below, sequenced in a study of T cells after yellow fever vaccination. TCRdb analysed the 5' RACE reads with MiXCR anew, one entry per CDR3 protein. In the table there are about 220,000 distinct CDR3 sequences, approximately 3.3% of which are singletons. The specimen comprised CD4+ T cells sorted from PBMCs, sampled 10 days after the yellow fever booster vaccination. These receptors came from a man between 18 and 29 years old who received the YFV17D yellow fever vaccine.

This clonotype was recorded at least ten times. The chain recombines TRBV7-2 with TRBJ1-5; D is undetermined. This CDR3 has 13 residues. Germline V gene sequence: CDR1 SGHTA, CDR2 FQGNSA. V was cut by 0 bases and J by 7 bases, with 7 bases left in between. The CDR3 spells CASSLARYQPQHF. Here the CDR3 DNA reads TGTGCCAGCAGCTTAGCGCGTTACCAGCCCCAGCATTTT.

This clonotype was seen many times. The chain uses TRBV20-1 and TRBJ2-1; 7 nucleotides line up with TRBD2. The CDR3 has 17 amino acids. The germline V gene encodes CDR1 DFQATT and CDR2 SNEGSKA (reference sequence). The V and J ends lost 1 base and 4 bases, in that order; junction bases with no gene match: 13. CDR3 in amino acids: CSARGPPGRGHYNEQFF. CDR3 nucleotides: TGCAGTGCTAGAGGGCCCCCGGGGAGGGGTCATTACAATGAGCAGTTCTTC.

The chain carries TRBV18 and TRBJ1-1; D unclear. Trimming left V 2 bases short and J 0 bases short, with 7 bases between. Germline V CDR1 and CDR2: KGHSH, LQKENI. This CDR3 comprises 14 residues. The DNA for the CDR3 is TGTGCCAGCTCACCAAACAGCTTGAACACTGAAGCTTTCTTT. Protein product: CASSPNSLNTEAFF.

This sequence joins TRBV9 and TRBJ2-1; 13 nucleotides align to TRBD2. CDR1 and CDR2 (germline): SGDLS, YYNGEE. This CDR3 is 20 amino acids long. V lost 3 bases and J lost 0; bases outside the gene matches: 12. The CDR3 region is CASSALLAGGPQSSYNEQFF. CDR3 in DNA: TGTGCCAGCAGCGCCTTACTAGCGGGAGGGCCCCAAAGCTCCTACAATGAGCAGTTCTTC.

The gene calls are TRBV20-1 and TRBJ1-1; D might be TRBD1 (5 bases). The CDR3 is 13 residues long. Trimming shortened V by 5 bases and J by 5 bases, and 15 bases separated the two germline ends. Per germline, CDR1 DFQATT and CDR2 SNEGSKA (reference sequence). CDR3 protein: CSAYAGLWTEAFF. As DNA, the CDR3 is TGCAGTGCTTACGCAGGGTTGTGGACTGAAGCTTTCTTT.

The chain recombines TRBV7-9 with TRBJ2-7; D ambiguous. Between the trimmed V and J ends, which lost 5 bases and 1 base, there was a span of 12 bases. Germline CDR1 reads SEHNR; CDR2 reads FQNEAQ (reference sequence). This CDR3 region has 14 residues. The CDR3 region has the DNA TGTGCCAGCAGCACCACGAGACATTCCTACGAGCAGTACTTC. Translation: CASSTTRHSYEQYF.

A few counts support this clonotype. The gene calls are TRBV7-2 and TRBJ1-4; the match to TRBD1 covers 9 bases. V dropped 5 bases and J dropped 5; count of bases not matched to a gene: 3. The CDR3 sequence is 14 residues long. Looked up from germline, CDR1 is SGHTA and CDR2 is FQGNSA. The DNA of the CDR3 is TGTGCCAGCAGCGACAGGGGGAGGAATGAAAAACTGTTTTTT. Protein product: CASSDRGRNEKLFF. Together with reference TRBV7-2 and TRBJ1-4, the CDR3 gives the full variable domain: GAGVSQSPSNKVTEKGKDVELRCDPISGHTALYWYRQSLGQGLEFLIYFQGNSAPDKSGLPSDRFSAERTGGSVSTLTIQRTQQEDSAVYLCASSDRGRNEKLFFGSGTQLSVL.

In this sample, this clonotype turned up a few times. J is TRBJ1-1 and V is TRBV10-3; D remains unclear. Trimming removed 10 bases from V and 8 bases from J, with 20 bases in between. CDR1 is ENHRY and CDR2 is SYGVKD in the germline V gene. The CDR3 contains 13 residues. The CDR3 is CATYSPLSGEAFF. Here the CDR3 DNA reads TGTGCCACCTACAGTCCACTTTCGGGGGAAGCTTTCTTT.

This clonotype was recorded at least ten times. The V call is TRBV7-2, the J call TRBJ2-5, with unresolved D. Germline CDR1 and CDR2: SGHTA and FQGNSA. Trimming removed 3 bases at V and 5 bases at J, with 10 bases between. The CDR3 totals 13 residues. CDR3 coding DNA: TGTGCCAGCAGCTTCCCGTGGCGGGAGACCCAGTACTTC. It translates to CASSFPWRETQYF.

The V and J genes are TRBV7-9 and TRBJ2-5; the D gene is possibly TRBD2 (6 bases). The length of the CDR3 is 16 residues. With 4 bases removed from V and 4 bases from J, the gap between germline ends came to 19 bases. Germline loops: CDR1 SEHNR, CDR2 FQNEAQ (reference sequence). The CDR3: CASSSTPRGTGETQYF. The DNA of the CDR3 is TGTGCCAGCAGCTCGACACCCCGGGGGACCGGAGAGACCCAGTACTTC. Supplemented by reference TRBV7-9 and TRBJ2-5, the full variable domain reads DTGVSQNPRHKITKRGQNVTFRCDPISEHNRLYWYRQTLGQGPEFLTYFQNEAQLEKSRLLSDRFSAERPKGSFSTLEIQRTEQGDSAMYLCASSSTPRGTGETQYFGPGTRLLVL.

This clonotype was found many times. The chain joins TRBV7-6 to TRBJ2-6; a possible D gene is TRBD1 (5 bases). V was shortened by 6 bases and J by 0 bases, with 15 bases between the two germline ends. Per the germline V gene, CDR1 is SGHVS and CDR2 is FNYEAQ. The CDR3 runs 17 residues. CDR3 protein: CASRAYGQYSGANVLTF. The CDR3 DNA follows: TGTGCCAGCAGAGCTTATGGACAATACTCTGGGGCCAACGTCCTGACTTTC.

The CDR3 loop reads CASSQAGEETQYF. For the CDR3, the DNA is TGCGCCAGCAGCCAAGCTGGGGAGGAGACCCAGTACTTC. This rearrangement joins TRBV4-3 to TRBJ2-5; possibly TRBD2 for D (5 bases). The germline gives CDR1 LGHNA, CDR2 YSLEER. V gave up 1 base and J gave up 5 bases, with 8 bases separating them. CDR3 length: 13 residues.

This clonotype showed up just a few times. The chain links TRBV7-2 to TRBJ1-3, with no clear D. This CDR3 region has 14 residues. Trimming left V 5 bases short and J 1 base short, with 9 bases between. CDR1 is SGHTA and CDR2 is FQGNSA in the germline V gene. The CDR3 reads CASSMQVSGNTIYF. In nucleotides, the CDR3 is TGTGCCAGCAGCATGCAGGTGTCTGGAAACACCATATATTTT. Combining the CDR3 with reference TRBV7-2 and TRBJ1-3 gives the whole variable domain GAGVSQSPSNKVTEKGKDVELRCDPISGHTALYWYRQSLGQGLEFLIYFQGNSAPDKSGLPSDRFSAERTGGSVSTLTIQRTQQEDSAVYLCASSMQVSGNTIYFGEGSWLTVV.

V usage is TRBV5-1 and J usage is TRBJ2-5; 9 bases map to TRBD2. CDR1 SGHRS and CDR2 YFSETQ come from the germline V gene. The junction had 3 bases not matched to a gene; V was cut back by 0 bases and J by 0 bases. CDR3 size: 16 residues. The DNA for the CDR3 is TGCGCCAGCAGCTTGGGAGCGGGGGGAAACCAAGAGACCCAGTACTTC. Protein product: CASSLGAGGNQETQYF.

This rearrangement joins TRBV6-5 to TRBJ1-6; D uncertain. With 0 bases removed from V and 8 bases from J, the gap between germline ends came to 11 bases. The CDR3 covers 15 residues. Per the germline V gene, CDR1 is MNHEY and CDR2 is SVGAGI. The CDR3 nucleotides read TGTGCCAGCAGTTACTCGAGATGGGCAGATTCACCCCTCCACTTT. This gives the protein CASSYSRWADSPLHF.

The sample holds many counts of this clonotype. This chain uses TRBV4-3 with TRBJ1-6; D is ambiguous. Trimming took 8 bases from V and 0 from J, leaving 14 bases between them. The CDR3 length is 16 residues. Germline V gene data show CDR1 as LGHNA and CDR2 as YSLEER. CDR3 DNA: TGCGCCAGCCGTTTTGGGAAGAGCTCCTATAATTCACCCCTCCACTTT. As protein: CASRFGKSSYNSPLHF.

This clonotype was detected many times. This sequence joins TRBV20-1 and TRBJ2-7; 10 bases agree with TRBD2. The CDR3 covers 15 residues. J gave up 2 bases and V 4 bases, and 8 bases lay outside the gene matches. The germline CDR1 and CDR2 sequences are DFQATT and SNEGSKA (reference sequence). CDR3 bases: TGCAGTGCTACTATAGCGGGGGGCTTTGCCTACGAGCAGTACGTC. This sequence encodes CSATIAGGFAYEQYV.

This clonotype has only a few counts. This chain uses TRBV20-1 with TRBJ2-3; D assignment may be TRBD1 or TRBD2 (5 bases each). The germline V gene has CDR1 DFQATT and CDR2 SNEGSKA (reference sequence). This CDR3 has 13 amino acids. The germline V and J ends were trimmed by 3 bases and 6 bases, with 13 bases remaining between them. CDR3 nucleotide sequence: TGCAGTGCTAGCCGGGACCAGTCGGATACGCAGTATTTT. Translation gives CSASRDQSDTQYF.

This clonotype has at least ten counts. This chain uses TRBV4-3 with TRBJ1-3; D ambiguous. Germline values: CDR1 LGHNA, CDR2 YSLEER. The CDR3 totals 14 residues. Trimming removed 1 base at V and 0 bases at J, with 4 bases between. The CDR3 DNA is TGCGCCAGCAGCCAAGGGTTCTCTGGAAACACCATATATTTT. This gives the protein CASSQGFSGNTIYF.

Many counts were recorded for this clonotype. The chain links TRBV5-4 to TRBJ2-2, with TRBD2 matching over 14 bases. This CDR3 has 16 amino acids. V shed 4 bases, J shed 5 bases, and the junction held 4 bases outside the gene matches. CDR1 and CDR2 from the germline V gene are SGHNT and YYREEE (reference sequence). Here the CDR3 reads CASSPGLAGDTGELFF. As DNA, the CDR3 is TGTGCCAGCAGCCCGGGACTAGCGGGGGATACCGGGGAGCTGTTTTTT.